The clone carrying this T cell receptor (beta chain) was counted a few times. Its target is not known. This sample was taken from a study of regulatory and conventional T cells in RAG deficiency. Regarding the study as a whole: Omenn syndrome and CID/AS patients had around 100-fold fewer unique Treg TCR beta sequences, versus 8 to 10-fold elsewhere.

Sequencing was performed with immunoSEQ multiplex PCR; in TCRdb, only in-frame clones are kept and a portion is missing. Here the sample spans around 30,000 clones, about nine tenths being singletons. The same specimen was also included in a second study, on regulatory T cells. That paper adds: The PCR used 52 TRBV and 13 TRBJ primers.

The TCR sequence derives from a human donor in good health. Specimen: CD8+ T cells sorted from blood.

This CDR3 is CASSQDYRGSYEQYF. CDR3 sequence (DNA): TGTGCCAGCAGCCAAGACTACAGGGGCTCCTACGAGCAGTACTTC. This chain links TRBV14 with TRBJ2-7, with 7 bases matching TRBD1. The trim removed 0 bases at V and 0 bases at J, leaving 2 bases unmatched. Germline CDR1 SGHDN, CDR2 FVKESK. The CDR3 sequence is 15 residues long. The variable domain in full, with the rest retrieved from reference TRBV14 and TRBJ2-7, is EAGVTQFPSHSVIEKGQTVTLRCDPISGHDNLYWYRRVMGKEIKFLLHFVKESKQDESGMPNNRFLAERTGGTYSTLKVQPAELEDSGVYFCASSQDYRGSYEQYFGPGTRLTVT.